The source of this TCR beta chain is a study of Ad26.COV2.S vaccination and SARS-CoV-2 variants. General study points: Marked by substantial breadth, spike-specific CD8+ and CD4+ T cell responses were reportedly seen after vaccination.

TCRdb's copy holds only in-frame clones and misses some; the assay was immunoSEQ multiplex PCR. The repertoire includes fewer than 500,000 clones, roughly 89% of them detected once, and over 2% sits in the top ten. V dropped 6 bases and J dropped 4; count of bases not matched to a gene: 8. The CDR3 has 15 amino acids. Germline values: CDR1 SGHTA, CDR2 FQGTGA. Of note for this clone: Its antigen is unknown.

The treatment is: about 20 received Ad26.COV2.S at low or high dose, single or two shots; 5 received placebo; per-sample allocation not given. Material that was analyzed had been drawn on day 63 after the first vaccine or placebo injection. Aged 18-55 years, donor was enrolled in Boston in the early 2020s. The source is a person between 18 and 65 years old who received the Ad26.COV2.S COVID-19 vaccine or a placebo. This rearrangement joins TRBV7-3 to TRBJ1-1, with 10 bases lining up with TRBD1. The sample consisted of peripheral blood, taken in a trial of Ad26.COV2.S vaccine versus placebo. The CDR3 sequence is CASSRPGTGVTEAFF. The CDR3, as DNA: TGTGCCAGCAGTCGTCCTGGGACAGGGGTCACTGAAGCTTTCTTT.